Below are 14 T cell receptor beta chains sequenced from a single sample in a study of cytomegalovirus exposure and HLA in healthy donors (dated by TCRdb to about 2017). Preparation of the library involved the immunoSEQ multiplex PCR assay. Sourced from immuneACCESS, this table was stored by TCRdb with only in-frame sequences that have V and J called. A share of the clones is absent; for the studies checked, an unresolved V gene accounts for under half, and the remainder has no known explanation. This sample gives about 350,000 clones in total; about nine tenths of them show up just once. The top ten constitute roughly 1.2% of the sample. Sequencing was done on a sample of PBMCs. The origin of the receptors is a woman aged 30 to 39 in good health and CMV-seropositive.

This clone was counted only a few times. The chain carries TRBV6-5 and TRBJ1-1; D not resolved. Trimming took 5 bases from V and 7 from J, leaving 20 bases between them. Per germline, CDR1 MNHEY and CDR2 SVGAGI. The CDR3 runs to 15 residues. The DNA for the CDR3 is TGTGCCAGCAGTACTGCAATCGGAAAGGGCGATGAAGCTTTCTTT. This gives the protein CASSTAIGKGDEAFF.

This chain uses TRBV5-6 with TRBJ1-1; perhaps TRBD1 as D (6 bases). The germline V and J ends were trimmed by 6 bases and 0 bases, with 15 bases remaining between them. CDR3 length equals 15 residues. CDR1 is SGHDT, CDR2 YYEEEE, per germline. This CDR3 reads CASKIRQVLNTEAFF. DNA for the CDR3: TGTGCCAGCAAGATTAGACAGGTGTTGAACACTGAAGCTTTCTTT.

J is TRBJ1-2 and V is TRBV19; D is uncertain. This CDR3 region has 14 residues. V lost 7 bases and J lost 6, with 18 bases in between. Germline values: CDR1 LNHDA, CDR2 SQIVND (reference sequence). The CDR3 DNA reads as TGTGCCAGTACCACGCCCACCGCGCGGGATGGCTACACCTTC. It encodes CASTTPTARDGYTF.

The V gene is TRBV6-5, the J gene TRBJ1-4; TRBD1 matches at 9 bases. CDR1 is MNHEY, CDR2 SVGAGI, per germline. The CDR3 runs 12 residues. V dropped 10 bases and J dropped 7; count of bases not matched to a gene: 4. The CDR3, as DNA: TGTGCCACTGGACAGGGGCGTGAAAAACTGTTTTTT. Its protein product is CATGQGREKLFF.

This chain connects TRBV18 to TRBJ2-7, with D unresolved. Germline-derived CDR1 and CDR2 are KGHSH and LQKENI. CDR3 length: 14 residues. V was shortened by 4 bases and J by 2 bases, with 12 bases between the two germline ends. The CDR3 sequence: CASSREQGPYEQYF. CDR3 nucleotide sequence: TGTGCCAGCTCACGAGAACAAGGACCCTACGAGCAGTACTTC.

This sequence joins TRBV27 and TRBJ2-7; tentative D call: TRBD1 (6 bases). Trimming shortened V by 10 bases and J by 0 bases, and 22 bases separated the two germline ends. CDR3 length equals 16 residues. Germline assignment: CDR1 MNHEY and CDR2 SMNVEV (reference sequence). The DNA for the CDR3 is TGTGCCACATATCAGGGGCGGACGCTACTCTCCTACGAGCAGTACTTC. Its protein is CATYQGRTLLSYEQYF.

This clone was picked up many times. This sequence joins TRBV6-1 and TRBJ2-2; 10 bases match TRBD2. CDR3 size: 15 residues. The ends lost 5 bases at V and 4 bases at J; junction bases unmatched: 4. CDR1 and CDR2 (germline): MNHNS, SASEGT. The CDR3 nucleotides are TGTGCCAGCAGTTTAGCGGGAGGAACCACCGGGGAGCTGTTTTTT. Protein product: CASSLAGGTTGELFF.

This clone was seen just once. The chain recombines TRBV27 with TRBJ1-2; maybe TRBD1 (6 bases). V gave up 4 bases and J gave up 4 bases, with 13 bases separating them. Germline V gives CDR1 MNHEY, CDR2 SMNVEV (reference sequence). The CDR3 is made up of 14 amino acids. The CDR3 sequence is CASSWGRGGYGYTF. The CDR3 DNA reads TGTGCCAGCAGTTGGGGCAGGGGAGGCTATGGCTACACCTTC.

The chain links TRBV4-2 to TRBJ1-2; TRBD1 matches at 7 bases. The germline gives CDR1 LGHNA, CDR2 YNFKEQ. The CDR3 totals 14 residues. Trimming at V came to 1 base and at J to 7 bases, leaving 6 bases not matched to a gene. CDR3 residues: CASSQGDRVSGYTF. In DNA form, the CDR3 reads TGTGCCAGCAGCCAAGGCGACAGGGTTAGTGGCTACACCTTC.

This chain uses TRBV6-5 with TRBJ2-5; weak D call: TRBD2 (6 bases). This CDR3 contains 14 residues. Trimming took off 2 bases at V and 5 bases at J, with 12 bases between the two ends. Germline CDR1 reads MNHEY; CDR2 reads SVGAGI. DNA of the CDR3: TGTGCCAGCAGTTACGCGGGGCTGGGGGAGACCCAGTACTTC. Translating it yields CASSYAGLGETQYF.

The V call is TRBV5-1, the J call TRBJ1-1; D possibly corresponds to TRBD1 (5 bases). The length of the CDR3 is 17 residues. Germline CDR1 reads SGHRS; CDR2 reads YFSETQ. Trimming removed 8 bases from V and 0 bases from J, with 23 bases in between. The DNA for the CDR3 is TGCGCCAGTACTCGCGGGTGGGGGTCACTTGTGAACACTGAAGCTTTCTTT. This translates into CASTRGWGSLVNTEAFF.

The J gene is TRBJ1-2, the V gene TRBV28; 7 bases align to TRBD1. Germline assignment: CDR1 MDHEN and CDR2 SYDVKM. The trim removed 7 bases at V and 4 bases at J, leaving 6 bases unmatched. This CDR3 spans 13 amino acids. CDR3 amino acids: CASIGGDGYGYTF. CDR3 coding DNA: TGTGCCAGCATAGGGGGCGACGGCTATGGCTACACCTTC.

The V gene is TRBV9, the J gene TRBJ1-4; D is perhaps TRBD1 (5 bases). Trimming stripped 2 bases from V and 8 bases from J, with 16 bases between. The CDR3 contains 15 residues. In germline, CDR1 is SGDLS, CDR2 YYNGEE. CDR3: CASSVSGGGFEKLFF. The CDR3 DNA sequence: TGTGCCAGCAGCGTCTCGGGTGGGGGATTCGAAAAACTGTTTTTT. The full variable domain, completed using reference TRBV9 and TRBJ1-4, is DSGVTQTPKHLITATGQRVTLRCSPRSGDLSVYWYQQSLDQGLQFLIQYYNGEERAKGNILERFSAQQFPDLHSELNLSSLELGDSALYFCASSVSGGGFEKLFFGSGTQLSVL.

V is TRBV6-5 and J is TRBJ2-7, with D possibly matching TRBD1 (6 bases). The CDR3 runs 12 residues. Germline values: CDR1 MNHEY, CDR2 SVGAGI. V lost 7 bases to trimming and J lost 2 bases, with 9 bases between them. CDR3 sequence reads: CASTNRAYEQYF. As DNA, the CDR3 is TGTGCCAGCACCAACAGGGCCTACGAGCAGTACTTC.